This T cell receptor beta chain was retrieved from a study of radiotherapy plus CTLA-4 blockade in lung cancer. As for the study in general: Patients showed objective responses in over 15% of cases, and disease control was achieved by approximately 31%. Findings of the study overall: Strongest reported response predictors: early blood clone changes and post-radiation interferon-beta. Among blood TCR repertoires after radiotherapy plus ipilimumab, tumor-derived clones expanded.

Each patient with chemo-refractory metastatic non-small-cell lung cancer was treated with focal radiation plus CTLA-4 blockade using ipilimumab. Looked up from germline, CDR1 is MNHNY and CDR2 is SVGAGI (reference sequence). This CDR3 is built from 14 residues. The table lists this clone with a count of one. Its antigen remains unidentified. The repertoire was sequenced with immunoSEQ multiplex PCR; TCRdb's copy has only in-frame clones and lacks some. The table lists roughly 120,000 clones, about four fifths of them singletons. The sequences come from peripheral blood, collected from a patient treated with radiotherapy plus ipilimumab. The rearrangement joins TRBV6-6 to TRBJ2-5; 7 nucleotides agree with TRBD2. The end of the DNA aligns better with TRBJ2-7, so the J call may be wrong. The clonotype originates from a human donor with non-small cell lung cancer who had a partial response to radiotherapy plus ipilimumab. The CDR3 DNA sequence: TGTGCCAGCAGAGGGACTACCTTTTCCTACGAGCAGTACTTC. It translates to CASRGTTFSYEQYF.